This TCR beta chain came from a study of blood T cell repertoires in COVID-19. About the research overall: Some COVID-19 samples were acute and others convalescent; all came from the United States, Italy and Spain.

The repertoire was sequenced with immunoSEQ multiplex PCR; TCRdb's copy has only in-frame clones and lacks some. Altogether 290,000 or so clones are present, more than 75% being singletons, with the ten largest covering roughly 2.6%. The CDR3 has 15 residues. Germline values: CDR1 MNHEY, CDR2 SMNVEV (reference sequence). Trimming at V came to 4 bases and at J to 4 bases, leaving 7 bases not matched to a gene. The chain employs TRBV27 and TRBJ2-7; 10 nucleotides agree with TRBD1. The specimen was PBMCs or T cells enriched from blood (not recorded which). The receptor was isolated from a woman aged 18-29 years who had recovered from COVID-19. Here the CDR3 reads CASSSRPGQGYEQYF. CDR3 sequence (DNA): TGTGCCAGCAGTTCTAGACCGGGACAGGGGTACGAGCAGTACTTC.